This T cell receptor (beta chain) was identified in a study of blood T cell repertoires in COVID-19. Whole-study context: T cells, B-cell-depleted T cells, or PBMCs provided the cDNA or gDNA that served as material.

Sequencing was performed with immunoSEQ multiplex PCR; in TCRdb, only in-frame clones are kept and a portion is missing. The repertoire consists of under 20,000 clones, with 85% to 90% occurring once and the leading ten covering about a sixth. This clone was detected only a few times. V lost 5 bases and J 9 bases, leaving 14 bases between the germline ends. CDR1 and CDR2 (germline): SGHTA, FQGTGA. This CDR3 spans 14 amino acids. This receptor was taken from a human donor with active COVID-19. The donor label of this sample is uncertain. The sample consisted of peripheral blood. The chain uses TRBV7-3 and TRBJ1-6; D gene unclear. The CDR3 DNA reads TGTGCCAGCAGCATACAACCTCCGGGTTCACCCCTCCACTTT. Amino acid sequence: CASSIQPPGSPLHF.